Following are 31 T cell receptor beta chains from one sample sequenced in a study of shared clonotypes between healthy human individuals. This table comes from immunoSEQ multiplex PCR, and its TCRdb copy is limited to in-frame clones, with some not included. The table lists around 1.6 million clones, around 98% of them singletons. Sequenced material: naive CD4+ T cells sorted from blood. This sample's subset: CD45RA+ positively selected. The receptors stem from a young man in good health.

V usage is TRBV5-1 and J usage is TRBJ2-3, with 9 bases aligning to TRBD1. Looked up from germline, CDR1 is SGHRS and CDR2 is YFSETQ. The CDR3 runs 16 residues. V shed 3 bases, J shed 2 bases, and the junction held 7 bases outside the gene matches. DNA for the CDR3: TGCGCCAGCAGCTCAATACTACAGGGGGCCACAGATACGCAGTATTTT. Amino acids: CASSSILQGATDTQYF.

The rearrangement uses TRBV2 and TRBJ1-1; no firm D call. CDR1 SNHLY and CDR2 FYNNEI come from the germline V gene. V was clipped by 3 bases and J by 1 base, with 6 bases between them. This CDR3 comprises 13 residues. The chain's CDR3 is CASSDQENTEAFF. The CDR3 DNA sequence: TGTGCCAGCAGTGATCAGGAGAACACTGAAGCTTTCTTT.

CDR3 region: CASSNVADGYTF. The CDR3 bases are TGTGCCAGTAGTAATGTCGCAGATGGCTACACCTTC. The V and J genes are TRBV19 and TRBJ1-2; D call uncertain. The CDR3 has 12 residues. V was clipped by 4 bases and J by 6 bases, with 9 bases between them. Germline CDR1 and CDR2: LNHDA and SQIVND (reference sequence).

The chain links TRBV7-9 to TRBJ2-7; D uncertain. The CDR3 sequence is 13 residues long. The V end lost 2 bases, the J end lost 2 bases, and 7 bases lay between the germline ends. Germline assignment: CDR1 SEHNR and CDR2 FQNEAQ (reference sequence). CDR3 DNA sequence: TGTGCCAGCAGCTTACCAAATACCTACGAGCAGTACTTC. This translates into CASSLPNTYEQYF. The variable domain in full, with the rest retrieved from reference TRBV7-9 and TRBJ2-7, is DTGVSQNPRHKITKRGQNVTFRCDPISEHNRLYWYRQTLGQGPEFLTYFQNEAQLEKSRLLSDRFSAERPKGSFSTLEIQRTEQGDSAMYLCASSLPNTYEQYFGPGTRLTVT.

The chain carries TRBV18 and TRBJ2-7, with D perhaps TRBD1 or TRBD2 (5 bases each). The ends were cut back, 8 bases at V and 4 bases at J, with 21 bases in the middle. The CDR3 runs to 15 residues. The germline V gene encodes CDR1 KGHSH and CDR2 LQKENI. The CDR3 loop is CASAGSGGASYEQYF. CDR3 nucleotide sequence: TGTGCCAGCGCAGGGAGTGGGGGAGCCTCATACGAGCAGTACTTC.

The V gene is TRBV7-2, the J gene TRBJ2-3; D may be TRBD1 (5 bases). Germline V lookup: CDR1 SGHTA, CDR2 FQGNSA. The germline V and J ends were trimmed by 1 base and 1 base, with 9 bases remaining between them. The CDR3 extends over 15 amino acids. CDR3 sequence (DNA): TGTGCCAGCAGCTTAGACGGACACCGCACAGATACGCAGTATTTT. It yields the protein CASSLDGHRTDTQYF. Based on the CDR3 plus reference TRBV7-2 and TRBJ2-3, the full variable domain is GAGVSQSPSNKVTEKGKDVELRCDPISGHTALYWYRQSLGQGLEFLIYFQGNSAPDKSGLPSDRFSAERTGGSVSTLTIQRTQQEDSAVYLCASSLDGHRTDTQYFGPGTRLTVL.

The gene calls are TRBV9 and TRBJ2-1, with 9 bases identical to TRBD2. After removal of 0 bases from V and 4 bases from J, the junction contained 14 bases not matched to a gene. The length of the CDR3 is 19 residues. Germline CDR1 and CDR2: SGDLS and YYNGEE. The CDR3 DNA follows: TGTGCCAGCAGCGTAGTATCTGGGGCTAGCGGGAATCAGTACAATGAGCAGTTCTTC. It specifies CASSVVSGASGNQYNEQFF.

The V gene is TRBV4-1, the J gene TRBJ2-3; D gene uncertain. Trimming stripped 1 base from V and 2 bases from J, with 16 bases between. The CDR3 is 17 amino acids. The germline V gene has CDR1 MGHRA and CDR2 YSYEKL. CDR3 DNA: TGCGCCAGCAGCCAAGTGGGCACAAGAGACCCCACAGATACGCAGTATTTT. Protein sequence: CASSQVGTRDPTDTQYF.

The CDR3 reads CASSSALAAGDTQYF. For the CDR3, the DNA is TGCGCCAGCAGCTCGGCACTAGCGGCGGGAGATACGCAGTATTTT. V gene TRBV5-1 combines with J gene TRBJ2-3; 8 bases align to TRBD2. V was pared by 3 bases and J by 5 bases, with 8 bases of the junction left unmatched. CDR1 SGHRS and CDR2 YFSETQ come from the germline V gene. The CDR3 spans 15 residues.

The chain employs TRBV7-9 and TRBJ2-1; 7 nucleotides align to TRBD2. This CDR3 region has 14 residues. Trimming cost V 6 bases and J 9 bases; bases outside gene matches: 11. Germline CDR1 SEHNR, CDR2 FQNEAQ (reference sequence). The CDR3 bases are TGTGCCAGCAGACCACCGGGACTAAGGTTTGAGCAGTTCTTC. Translated, it gives CASRPPGLRFEQFF.

This clone was observed a single time. The chain joins TRBV28 to TRBJ2-7; 7 positions match TRBD2. V lost 6 bases, J lost 3 bases, and 11 bases stayed unmatched. The germline V gene encodes CDR1 MDHEN and CDR2 SYDVKM. The CDR3 sequence is 15 residues long. CDR3 coding DNA: TGTGCCAGCAGCCCTATACTAGCGAAATACTACGAGCAGTACTTC. This codes for CASSPILAKYYEQYF.

J is TRBJ1-1 and V is TRBV9; D is possibly TRBD1 (5 bases). The germline V and J ends were trimmed by 0 bases and 3 bases, with 18 bases remaining between them. Looked up from germline, CDR1 is SGDLS and CDR2 is YYNGEE. The CDR3 has 17 amino acids. In DNA, the CDR3 is TGTGCCAGCAGCGTAGAGGTCAGGGCAAACTCACACACTGAAGCTTTCTTT. Translating gives CASSVEVRANSHTEAFF.

This chain links TRBV27 with TRBJ1-2; TRBD1 is a possible D gene (5 bases). Germline loops: CDR1 MNHEY, CDR2 SMNVEV (reference sequence). The CDR3 has 14 amino acids. Deletions cut 2 bases from V and 6 bases from J, with 13 bases between. The CDR3 spells CASSLSRGANGYTF. CDR3 nucleotides: TGTGCCAGCAGTTTAAGCCGGGGCGCGAATGGCTACACCTTC.

This rearrangement joins TRBV28 to TRBJ2-4; D is unclear. The CDR3 covers 12 residues. V was shortened by 9 bases and J by 0 bases, with 6 bases between the two germline ends. Germline V gene lookup returns CDR1 MDHEN and CDR2 SYDVKM. CDR3 loop: CASPPAKNIQYF. CDR3 bases: TGTGCCAGTCCCCCAGCCAAAAACATTCAGTACTTC.

The V and J genes are TRBV28 and TRBJ2-1; maybe TRBD1 (5 bases). The CDR3 runs 15 residues. V was cut by 6 bases and J by 3 bases, with 15 bases left in between. Germline CDR1 is MDHEN and CDR2 is SYDVKM. The CDR3 nucleotides read TGTGCCAGCAGCCCGGCCCTGACAGTCTACAATGAGCAGTTCTTC. Protein: CASSPALTVYNEQFF. The whole variable domain, remainder taken from reference TRBV28 and TRBJ2-1, is DVKVTQSSRYLVKRTGEKVFLECVQDMDHENMFWYRQDPGLGLRLIYFSYDVKMKEKGDIPEGYSVSREKKERFSLILESASTNQTSMYLCASSPALTVYNEQFFGPGTRLTVL.

The chain carries TRBV7-8 and TRBJ1-1; D is uncertain. Germline-derived CDR1 and CDR2 are SGHVS and FQNEAQ. Trimming shortened V by 3 bases and J by 0 bases, and 8 bases separated the two germline ends. The CDR3 runs 14 residues. Written as DNA, the CDR3 is TGTGCCAGCAGCTTTCGATCTCTGAACACTGAAGCTTTCTTT. Protein sequence: CASSFRSLNTEAFF.

The chain recombines TRBV5-1 with TRBJ2-7; D might be TRBD2 (6 bases). This CDR3 comprises 13 residues. Per the germline V gene, CDR1 is SGHRS and CDR2 is YFSETQ. V was clipped by 0 bases and J by 7 bases, with 11 bases between them. DNA for the CDR3: TGCGCCAGCAGCTTGGGACTAGATCGGGAGCAGTACTTC. This translates into CASSLGLDREQYF.

V and J are TRBV6-5 and TRBJ1-5, with 8 bases matching TRBD1. Germline lookup yields CDR1 MNHEY and CDR2 SVGAGI. The J segment lost 3 bases and the V segment lost 0 bases, leaving 4 bases of the junction unmatched. The CDR3 runs 16 residues. The CDR3 loop reads CASSYSGTGTNQPQHF. CDR3 nucleotides: TGTGCCAGCAGTTACTCCGGGACAGGAACCAATCAGCCCCAGCATTTT.

Only one count was recorded for this clone. The chain links TRBV9 to TRBJ1-2; perhaps TRBD1 as D (5 bases). CDR1 and CDR2 (germline): SGDLS, YYNGEE. Deletions cut 3 bases from V and 2 bases from J, with 20 bases between. The CDR3 is 17 amino acids. The CDR3 protein is CASSANSGEGTNYGYTF. Here the CDR3 DNA reads TGTGCCAGCAGCGCCAATTCGGGGGAGGGAACGAACTATGGCTACACCTTC. Looking up the rest from reference TRBV9 and TRBJ1-2 gives the full variable domain: DSGVTQTPKHLITATGQRVTLRCSPRSGDLSVYWYQQSLDQGLQFLIQYYNGEERAKGNILERFSAQQFPDLHSELNLSSLELGDSALYFCASSANSGEGTNYGYTFGSGTRLTVV.

This clone was observed a single time. The V call is TRBV19, the J call TRBJ2-3; 8 nucleotides agree with TRBD1. The CDR3 consists of 15 residues. Germline V lookup: CDR1 LNHDA, CDR2 SQIVND (reference sequence). The junction had 16 bases not matched to a gene; V was cut back by 7 bases and J by 10 bases. The chain's CDR3 is CASNKQGVSSEPQYF. DNA of the CDR3: TGTGCCAGTAACAAACAGGGGGTGTCTTCGGAACCGCAGTATTTT.

The chain combines TRBV5-1 with TRBJ2-1; TRBD2 agrees at 11 bases. CDR3 size: 15 residues. Germline V gives CDR1 SGHRS, CDR2 YFSETQ. V lost 2 bases to trimming and J lost 9 bases; unmatched junction nucleotides: 7. CDR3 protein: CASSLGLAGGIEQFF. The CDR3, as DNA: TGCGCCAGCAGCTTAGGCCTAGCGGGAGGAATTGAGCAGTTCTTC.

The J gene is TRBJ2-1, the V gene TRBV2; 9 nucleotides line up with TRBD2. This CDR3 has 13 residues. The junction had 3 bases not matched to a gene; V was cut back by 10 bases and J by 2 bases. The V gene's germline CDR1 is SNHLY and CDR2 FYNNEI. The CDR3: CATRTSAYNEQFF. CDR3 in DNA: TGTGCCACCCGGACTAGCGCCTACAATGAGCAGTTCTTC.

This chain connects TRBV10-3 to TRBJ2-1; tentatively, D is TRBD2 (7 bases). With 5 bases removed from V and 1 base from J, the gap between germline ends came to 18 bases. The CDR3 runs to 17 residues. Per the germline V gene, CDR1 is ENHRY and CDR2 is SYGVKD. The CDR3 region is CAISRGGGTTSYNEQFF. DNA of the CDR3: TGTGCCATCAGTAGGGGGGGCGGGACTACTTCCTACAATGAGCAGTTCTTC.

The V call is TRBV19, the J call TRBJ2-3; no clear D. V was cut by 3 bases and J by 4 bases, with 14 bases left in between. Looked up from germline, CDR1 is LNHDA and CDR2 is SQIVND (reference sequence). The CDR3 contains 15 residues. The CDR3 DNA sequence: TGTGCCAGTAGTATGAGTGGAGTCGGGTCAGATACGCAGTATTTT. Amino acid sequence: CASSMSGVGSDTQYF.

This sequence joins TRBV5-1 and TRBJ2-3; D could derive from TRBD1 or TRBD2 (5 bases each). V was clipped by 5 bases and J by 3 bases, with 13 bases between them. The CDR3 has 14 amino acids. Germline assignment: CDR1 SGHRS and CDR2 YFSETQ. The CDR3, as DNA: TGCGCCAGCAGGGAAGACTGGGGGACAGATACGCAGTATTTT. Translation gives CASREDWGTDTQYF.

The chain links TRBV18 to TRBJ2-3, with TRBD2 matching over 12 bases. J was trimmed by 1 base and V by 5 bases; bases with no gene match: 1. The CDR3 consists of 15 residues. CDR1 KGHSH and CDR2 LQKENI come from the germline V gene. CDR3 sequence reads: CASSRLAGGTDTQYF. CDR3 in DNA: TGTGCCAGCTCAAGACTAGCGGGAGGCACAGATACGCAGTATTTT.

This clone was seen just once. CDR3 sequence (DNA): TGTGCCAGCAGCACTAGACTAGCGGGAGGCCCCTACAATGAGCAGTTCTTC. Its protein is CASSTRLAGGPYNEQFF. V is TRBV5-4 and J is TRBJ2-1, with 13 bases matching TRBD2. Unmatched junction bases numbered 6, after V lost 4 bases and J lost 2 bases. Per germline, CDR1 SGHNT and CDR2 YYREEE (reference sequence). The CDR3 loop spans 17 amino acids. The complete variable domain, with remaining parts taken from reference TRBV5-4 and TRBJ2-1, reads ETGVTQSPTHLIKTRGQQVTLRCSSQSGHNTVSWYQQALGQGPQFIFQYYREEENGRGNFPPRFSGLQFPNYSSELNVNALELDDSALYLCASSTRLAGGPYNEQFFGPGTRLTVL.

The rearrangement links TRBV7-9 to TRBJ2-1; D is undetermined. Trimming took 5 bases from V and 5 from J, leaving 22 bases between them. Germline-derived CDR1 and CDR2 are SEHNR and FQNEAQ (reference sequence). The CDR3 is made up of 17 amino acids. CDR3 region: CASSPGIVESGHNEQFF. For the CDR3, the DNA is TGTGCCAGCAGCCCTGGCATTGTTGAGTCGGGTCACAATGAGCAGTTCTTC.

CDR3 loop: CASSSRVMETQYF. The CDR3 DNA reads as TGTGCCAGCAGTTCCAGGGTCATGGAGACCCAGTACTTC. The rearrangement links TRBV28 to TRBJ2-5, with D possibly TRBD1 on 5 matching bases. The CDR3 contains 13 residues. The V and J ends lost 4 bases and 5 bases respectively, with 11 bases between them. Per the germline V gene, CDR1 is MDHEN and CDR2 is SYDVKM. The whole variable domain, filled in from reference TRBV28 and TRBJ2-5, reads DVKVTQSSRYLVKRTGEKVFLECVQDMDHENMFWYRQDPGLGLRLIYFSYDVKMKEKGDIPEGYSVSREKKERFSLILESASTNQTSMYLCASSSRVMETQYFGPGTRLLVL.

This clone was recorded only once. J is TRBJ2-1 and V is TRBV11-2; D perhaps matches TRBD2 (5 bases). The germline V gene has CDR1 SGHAT and CDR2 FQNNGV. This CDR3 has 14 residues. Trimming stripped 5 bases from V and 9 bases from J, with 17 bases between. CDR3 sequence: CASSRAPGEGEQFF. The CDR3 coding sequence is TGTGCCAGCAGCCGAGCCCCAGGTGAGGGTGAGCAGTTCTTC.

The V gene is TRBV6-6, the J gene TRBJ1-2; no clear D. The ends were cut back, 2 bases at V and 8 bases at J, with 21 bases in the middle. The germline CDR1 and CDR2 sequences are MNHNY and SVGAGI (reference sequence). The CDR3 totals 16 residues. The CDR3 DNA sequence: TGTGCCAGCAGTTACCCCGTTATTGGCTTTCTTTCAGGCTACACCTTC. Amino acids: CASSYPVIGFLSGYTF.